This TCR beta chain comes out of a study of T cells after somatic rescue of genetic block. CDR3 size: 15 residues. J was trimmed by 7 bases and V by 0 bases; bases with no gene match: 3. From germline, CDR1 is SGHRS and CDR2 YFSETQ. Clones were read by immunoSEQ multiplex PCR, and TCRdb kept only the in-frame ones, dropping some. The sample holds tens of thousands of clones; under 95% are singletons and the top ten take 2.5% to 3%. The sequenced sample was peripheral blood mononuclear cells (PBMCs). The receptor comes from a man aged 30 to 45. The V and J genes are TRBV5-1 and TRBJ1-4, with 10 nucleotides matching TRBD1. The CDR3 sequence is CASSLGGQGSEKLFF. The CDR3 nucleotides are TGCGCCAGCAGCTTGGGGGGACAGGGGTCTGAAAAACTGTTTTTT.